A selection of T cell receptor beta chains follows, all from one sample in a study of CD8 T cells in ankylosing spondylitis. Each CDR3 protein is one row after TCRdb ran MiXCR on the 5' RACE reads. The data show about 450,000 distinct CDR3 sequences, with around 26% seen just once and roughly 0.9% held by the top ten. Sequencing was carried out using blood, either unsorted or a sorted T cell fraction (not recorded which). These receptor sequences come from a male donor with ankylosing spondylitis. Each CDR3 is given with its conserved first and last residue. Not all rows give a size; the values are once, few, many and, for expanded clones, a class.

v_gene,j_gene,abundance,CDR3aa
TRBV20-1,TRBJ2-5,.,CSAESSGTLGPETQYF
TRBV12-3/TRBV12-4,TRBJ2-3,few,CASSIDPGVRDTQYF
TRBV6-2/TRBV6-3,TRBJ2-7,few,CASSDPGEQYF
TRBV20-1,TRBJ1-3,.,CSAMAGEGNTIYF
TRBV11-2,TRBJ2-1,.,CASSLDPGRHSYNEQFF
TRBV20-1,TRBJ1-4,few,CSARQGSRINEKLFF
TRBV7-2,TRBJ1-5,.,CASSLGYGQPQHF
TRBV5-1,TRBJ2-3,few,CASSYAGTDTQYF
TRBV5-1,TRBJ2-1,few,CASSRIQGYNEQFF
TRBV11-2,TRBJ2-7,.,CASSSDSPFIYEQYF
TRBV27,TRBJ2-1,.,CASSSRTSGVSDEQFF
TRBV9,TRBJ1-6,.,CASSVRTDNSPLHF
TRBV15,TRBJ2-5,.,CATSRDLGRTQYF
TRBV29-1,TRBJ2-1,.,CSVELAGGPLSDNEQFF
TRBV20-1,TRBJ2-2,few,CSARPPGAATTGELFF
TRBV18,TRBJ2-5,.,CASSQARETQYF
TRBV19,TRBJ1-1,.,CASSIAGAHTEAFF
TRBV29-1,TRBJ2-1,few,CSVEGRDRAYNEQFF
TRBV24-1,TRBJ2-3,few,CATSDLTHHGTQYF
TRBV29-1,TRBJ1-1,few,CSGKGAAAEAFF
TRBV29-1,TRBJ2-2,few,CSGGGAGGTGELFF
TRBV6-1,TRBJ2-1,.,CASSDRARGNEQFF
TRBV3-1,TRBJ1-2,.,CASSQIDRRYGYTF
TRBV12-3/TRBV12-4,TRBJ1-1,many,CASGETGQVTEAFF
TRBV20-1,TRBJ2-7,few,CSARHRRPPYEQYF
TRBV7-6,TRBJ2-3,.,CASTSLGGGLTDTQYF
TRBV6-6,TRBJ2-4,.,CASGYPPGDIQYF
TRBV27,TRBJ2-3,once,CASSRAPGQGALTQYF
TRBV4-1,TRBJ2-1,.,CASSQQGGRSYNEQFF
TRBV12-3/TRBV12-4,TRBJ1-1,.,CASSLRVGNTEAFF
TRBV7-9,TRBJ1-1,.,CASSLGVGGITEAFF
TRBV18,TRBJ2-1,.,CASSPSSRGNEQFF
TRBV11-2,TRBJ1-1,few,CASSLVPPGSPGTGFSPEAFF
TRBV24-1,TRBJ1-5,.,CATSEGMKQPQHF
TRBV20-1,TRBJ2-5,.,CSAQIDRQETQYF
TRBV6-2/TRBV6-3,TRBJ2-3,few,CASKYGGTDTQYF
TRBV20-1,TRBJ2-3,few,CSASGTGRWSTQYF
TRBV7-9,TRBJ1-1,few,CASSFRSNTEAFF
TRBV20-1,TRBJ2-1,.,CSARVPNGGNEQFF
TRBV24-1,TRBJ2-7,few,CATSDTGTAGDEQYF
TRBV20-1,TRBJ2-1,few,CSARYSGAYNEQFF
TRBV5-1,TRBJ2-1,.,CASSPYDYNEQFF
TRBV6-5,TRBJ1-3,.,CASKLAGAEGNTIYF
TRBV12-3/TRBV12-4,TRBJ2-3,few,CASGLGIRPDTQYF
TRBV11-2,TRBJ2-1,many,CASSFLQGSGEQFF
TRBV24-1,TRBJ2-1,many,CATSDGIGYEQFF
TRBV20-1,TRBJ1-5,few,CSARDRQYNQPQHF
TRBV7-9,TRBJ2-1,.,CASSLETIGFHNEQFF
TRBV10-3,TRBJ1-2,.,CAISGREGAALTF
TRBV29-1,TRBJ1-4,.,CSVTGTGNEKLFF
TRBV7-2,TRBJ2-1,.,CASSLGWSGGYNEQFF
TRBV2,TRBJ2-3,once,CASNPVDSTDTQYF
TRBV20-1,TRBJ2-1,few,CSEERGLAYNEQFF
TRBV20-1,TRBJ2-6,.,CSAMGGSGANVLTF
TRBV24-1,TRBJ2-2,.,CATSDSPDGFTGELFF
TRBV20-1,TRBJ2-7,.,CSARAPSGGSYEQYF
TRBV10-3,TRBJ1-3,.,CAISETSGTGVSSGNTIYF
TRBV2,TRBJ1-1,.,CASRPGQWNTEAFF
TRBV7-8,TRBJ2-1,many,CASSTSGTRNNEQFF
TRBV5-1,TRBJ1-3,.,CASSLEQGAANTIYF